This T cell receptor (beta chain) was profiled in a study of CD8+CD57+ T cells in acquired aplastic anemia. Study-wide background: Mean DNA quantity obtained from sorted CD4+ and CD8+ cells was 2.5 to 4 ug.

Findings and caveats of the study: Around 29 shared CD8+ CDR3s appeared highly expressed within patients' immunodominant clones. Between the patient and control groups, CD8+ Simpson's diversity did not differ significantly.

Germline CDR1 and CDR2: DFQATT and SNEGSKA (reference sequence). This CDR3 is built from 13 residues. V was pared by 6 bases and J by 4 bases, with 15 bases between. Genomic DNA served as template for TCR beta VDJ and CDR3 profiling. Each CDR3 protein is one row after TCRdb ran MiXCR on the reads. The data hold roughly 170,000 distinct CDR3 sequences, with 45% to 60% observed a single time. Individuals selected for sequencing had exhibited CD8+CD57+ cell expansion on flow cytometry. Severe acquired aplastic anemia affected all patients. This clonotype was counted a few times. Its antigen is undetermined.

The chain links TRBV20-1 to TRBJ1-2; D possibly corresponds to TRBD1 (6 bases). The sample consisted of sorted CD4+, CD8+, or CD8+CD57+ T cells (not recorded which) from PBMCs. The receptor comes from a human donor with aplastic anemia. CDR3 amino acids: CSAKVQGTYGYTF. CDR3 nucleotides: TGCAGTGCCAAAGTCCAGGGGACCTATGGCTACACCTTC.